The entry below gives a single T cell receptor (beta chain) sequence along with its context. Its target is not known. This record belongs to a study of blood T cells in healthy people across ages. General study findings and limits: The unsorted PBMCs prevented any conclusive comparison of naive versus antigen-experienced cells. CMV infection status of these donors was not known.

Then a second PCR, running about 6 to 11 cycles, was carried out with a sample-barcoded 5' primer and a J-beta primer mix. A template-switch adaptor with 12 random nucleotides tagged each cDNA molecule. Each CDR3 protein gets one entry after TCRdb re-called the 5' RACE reads with MiXCR. The sample records about 1 million distinct CDR3 sequences, more than 40% being singletons. Every donor contributed roughly 10 milliliters of peripheral blood by blood draw. This CDR3 is built from 13 residues. The germline gives CDR1 SGHTA, CDR2 FQGTGA. V lost 3 bases, J lost 9 bases, and 8 bases stayed unmatched. The chain couples TRBV7-3 to TRBJ2-7; TRBD1 matches at 7 bases. Sequenced input: blood. This clonotype originated in an older woman in good health. CDR3 region: CASSFNRDSRQYF. The CDR3 DNA sequence: TGTGCCAGCAGCTTCAACCGGGACAGTCGGCAGTACTTC. Full variable domain (rest looked up from reference TRBV7-3 and TRBJ2-7): GAGVSQTPSNKVTEKGKYVELRCDPISGHTALYWYRQSLGQGPEFLIYFQGTGAADDSGLPNDRFFAVRPEGSVSTLKIQRTERGDSAVYLCASSFNRDSRQYFGPGTRLTVT.